This T cell receptor (beta chain) was sequenced for a study of blood T cell repertoires in COVID-19 (dated by TCRdb to the early 2020s). Background on the whole study: The collaborator samples originated in the United States, Italy and Spain and spanned the acute and convalescent phases of COVID-19. Samples came from the ongoing ImmuneRACE study (first 160 participants) plus 1,254 subjects from 6 global collaborators. Where HLA class I and class II types were available, the types were taken from metadata supplied by the sample provider, not from assay-based typing. The material from the prospective study consisted of cDNA or gDNA derived from T cells, B-cell-depleted T cells, or PBMCs. The repertoires were made available in a free public database intended to serve as a resource for research on the immune response to SARS-CoV-2. The dataset comprised deeply sampled blood TCRbeta repertoires from subjects exposed to, actively infected with, or recovered from COVID-19. Nearly every sample came with metadata listing a de-identified subject ID, COVID-19 status, age in years and sex. Study-wide findings and limitations: The quantity of clinical and demographic metadata differed by source and by participant and was supplied without curation.

Via the germline V gene, CDR1 is SNHLY and CDR2 FYNNEI. Between the V and J ends, shortened by 4 bases and 8 bases respectively, the junction contains 17 bases. Reading from cysteine to phenylalanine, the CDR3 counts 15 amino acids. Just CDR3 DNA is preserved here, 45 bases in frame from base 1. As for this clone: No cognate antigen has been identified for it. No per-base quality is available; no much larger clone lies one base away.

TCRbeta CDR3 regions were amplified from genomic DNA by means of the immunoSEQ Assay, a bias-controlled multiplex PCR. Under the source paper's analysis protocol: Nucleated cell counts per sample were estimated from amplification of reference gene primers within the assay. To quantify the absolute abundance of each unique TCRbeta CDR3 rearrangement, sequence reads were collapsed and filtered. For each sample, productive Simpson clonality was calculated by taking the square root of Simpson's diversity index across productive rearrangements. TCRdb re-hosts the immuneACCESS table, in-frame sequences only. Its copies lack some clones; in the studies checked, an unresolved V gene accounts for under half of them, and the cause for the rest is not known. V and J calls and clone size are as listed in that table; D and trimming were resolved from the DNA. Present in this sample are fewer than 350,000 clones, roughly 90% of which were seen just once. About 1.7% of the sample is in the top ten clones.

In the prospective study, participants were roughly 18 to 95 years old, resided in about two dozen geographic areas of the United States, and were enrolled through a virtual design. In the prospective study, participants were assigned to cohorts based on the clinical history participants reported in a screening survey and a study questionnaire. Each participant in the prospective study had whole blood, serum and a nasopharyngeal or oropharyngeal swab collected by mobile phlebotomists. Prospective study participants could optionally give additional blood draws and questionnaires over a roughly two-month period. Before DNA extraction, blood samples from the prospective study were shipped at room temperature or frozen.

The rearrangement joined TRBV2 to TRBJ1-4, with no D gene named confidently. The sequence was collected from a young woman with acute COVID-19. Source material: PBMCs or T cells enriched from blood (not recorded which). The base sequence is TGTGCCAGCAGTGCATTGGGAGGGCTCGGGGAAAAACTGTTTTTT. It codes for CASSALGGLGEKLFF.